In its sample, the clone carrying this TCR beta chain was seen many times. Found in a library prepared for alpha chains, this beta chain is an off-target read, and its abundance has little meaning. This entry comes from a study of spatial heterogeneity in lung cancer. Single TCR cDNA molecules each had their own unique molecular identifier. Each CDR3 protein is one row after TCRdb ran MiXCR on the 5' RACE reads. The data contain fewer than 16,000 distinct CDR3 sequences, 3.6% of them singletons. Germline V CDR1 and CDR2: SNHLY, FYNNEI. With 5 bases removed from V and 5 bases from J, the gap between germline ends came to 8 bases. This CDR3 spans 12 amino acids. The time point is: sample taken at primary tumor resection. Just over 70 TRACERx patients with early, untreated non-small cell lung cancer donated samples. From tumor, nontumor lung or frozen PBMC, whole RNA was taken unsorted for sequencing.

This TCR came from a male donor with early-stage non-small cell lung cancer. The source was normal lung tissue next to the tumor, collected at surgery. The V and J genes are TRBV2 and TRBJ2-3; weak D call: TRBD1 (5 bases). CDR3 in amino acids: CASSSGLDTQYF. The CDR3 DNA follows: TGTGCCAGCAGTTCAGGGTTAGATACGCAGTATTTT.